One sample yielded the 8 T cell receptor beta chains listed below, sequenced in a study of T-cell reconstitution after alpha-beta-depleted transplantation in children (dated by TCRdb to the mid-2010s). The treatment or condition tag for this specimen amounts to: allogeneic hematopoietic cell transplantation with graft depleted of TCRalphabeta T cells and CD19 B cells. Libraries came from PCR. The run used an Illumina HiSeq 2500. TCR library preparation used molecular barcoding, with unique molecular identifiers applied to normalize quantification of the TCRbeta repertoire. TCRdb took the public reads, trimmed them with fastp at Q25, ran MiXCR for clone calling and kept in-frame beta chains. Merged by CDR3 protein, the rows form single entries marked with the most common genes and DNA. Here the sample has 120,000 to 150,000 distinct CDR3 sequences; 8% to 10% occur a single time. The top ten clones comprise around 18% of the sample.

The sequenced sample was PBMCs, mostly from graft donor cells, obtained 180 days after TCRalphabeta/CD19-depleted stem cell transplant. These receptors were taken from a female patient aged 2-9 years who had a stem cell transplant for congenital amegakaryocytic thrombocytopenia, so the T cells may come from the graft donor.

As regards this clonotype: A much bigger clone sits one base away, suggesting this may be a read error. The chain has TRBV7-2 and TRBJ2-2, with 7 bases matching TRBD2. Looked up from germline, CDR1 is SGHTA and CDR2 is FQGNSA. The CDR3 runs to 17 residues. CDR3 coding DNA: TGTGCCAGCAGCCATACGCGCGGGAGTATTGGCACCGGGGACCTGTTTTTT. The encoded protein is CASSHTRGSIGTGDLFF.

The sample holds many counts of this clonotype. The rearrangement uses TRBV28 and TRBJ1-6, with D perhaps matching TRBD1 (5 bases). CDR3 length equals 14 residues. In germline, CDR1 is MDHEN, CDR2 SYDVKM. V was shortened by 4 bases and J by 9 bases, with 13 bases between the two germline ends. CDR3 loop: CASSWGDLGSPLHF. The CDR3 coding sequence is TGTGCCAGCAGTTGGGGGGATCTTGGTTCACCCCTCCACTTT.

The chain uses TRBV5-6 and TRBJ1-2; D perhaps matches TRBD1 (6 bases). Trimming removed 3 bases from V and 4 bases from J, with 19 bases in between. This CDR3 is built from 16 residues. Germline V gene sequence: CDR1 SGHDT, CDR2 YYEEEE. The CDR3 coding sequence is TGTGCCAGCAGCTCACGACAGGAACTCGGCCCCTATGGCTACACCTTC. Translating it yields CASSSRQELGPYGYTF.

The chain carries TRBV3-1 and TRBJ1-2; 9 nucleotides agree with TRBD1. Germline V gives CDR1 LGHDT, CDR2 YNNKEL (reference sequence). This CDR3 spans 18 amino acids. The V segment lost 7 bases and the J segment 3 bases; nucleotides outside the gene matches: 18. The CDR3 is CASTRSPGQGPWHYGYTF. The DNA of the CDR3 is TGTGCCAGCACCCGAAGCCCGGGACAGGGACCATGGCACTATGGCTACACCTTC.

This rearrangement joins TRBV4-1 to TRBJ1-3; D perhaps matches TRBD1 (6 bases). Germline CDR1 reads MGHRA; CDR2 reads YSYEKL. CDR3 length equals 15 residues. With 5 bases removed from V and 2 bases from J, the gap between germline ends came to 13 bases. CDR3 residues: CASSSQGIAGNTIYF. The CDR3, as DNA: TGCGCCAGCAGCTCACAGGGTATCGCTGGAAACACCATATATTTT.

This clonotype was recorded at least ten times. The chain has TRBV4-1 and TRBJ1-4; D not certain. Germline CDR1 MGHRA, CDR2 YSYEKL. V dropped 1 base and J dropped 1 base, with 7 bases sitting between them. The CDR3 totals 15 residues. Here the CDR3 reads CASSQVGRTNEKLFF. The CDR3 region has the DNA TGCGCCAGCAGCCAAGTAGGGAGAACTAATGAAAAACTGTTTTTT.

This sequence joins TRBV11-1 and TRBJ2-7; D is possibly TRBD1 (6 bases). The V and J ends lost 4 bases and 1 base respectively, with 23 bases between them. The CDR3 is 18 residues long. Germline-derived CDR1 and CDR2 are SGHAT and FQDESV (reference sequence). CDR3 region: CASSSQYPLTGWSYEQYF. In DNA form, the CDR3 reads TGTGCCAGCAGCTCCCAATACCCTTTGACAGGTTGGTCCTACGAGCAGTACTTC.

This clonotype was counted a few times. The chain combines TRBV3-1 with TRBJ2-1; no definite D call. Deletions cut 1 base from V and 6 bases from J, with 4 bases between. The CDR3 covers 12 residues. The germline CDR1 and CDR2 sequences are LGHDT and YNNKEL (reference sequence). DNA for the CDR3: TGTGCCAGCAGCCAAGTGTCCAATGAGCAGTTCTTC. Its translation: CASSQVSNEQFF.